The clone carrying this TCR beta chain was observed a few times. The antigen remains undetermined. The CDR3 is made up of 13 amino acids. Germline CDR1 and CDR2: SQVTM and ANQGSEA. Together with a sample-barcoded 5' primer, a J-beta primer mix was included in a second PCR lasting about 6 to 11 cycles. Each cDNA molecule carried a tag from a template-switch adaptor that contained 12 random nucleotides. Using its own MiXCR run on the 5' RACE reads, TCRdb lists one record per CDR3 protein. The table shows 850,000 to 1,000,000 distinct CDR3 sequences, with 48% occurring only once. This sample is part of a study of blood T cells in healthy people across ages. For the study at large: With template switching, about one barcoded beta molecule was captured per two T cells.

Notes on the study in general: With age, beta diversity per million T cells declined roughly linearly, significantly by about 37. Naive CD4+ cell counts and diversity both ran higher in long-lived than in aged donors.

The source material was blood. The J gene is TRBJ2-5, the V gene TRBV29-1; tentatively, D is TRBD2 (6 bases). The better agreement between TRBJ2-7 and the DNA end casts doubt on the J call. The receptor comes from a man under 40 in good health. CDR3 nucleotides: TGCAGCGGCGGCGGGACTCAGAACTACGAGCAGTACTTC. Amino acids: CSGGGTQNYEQYF.